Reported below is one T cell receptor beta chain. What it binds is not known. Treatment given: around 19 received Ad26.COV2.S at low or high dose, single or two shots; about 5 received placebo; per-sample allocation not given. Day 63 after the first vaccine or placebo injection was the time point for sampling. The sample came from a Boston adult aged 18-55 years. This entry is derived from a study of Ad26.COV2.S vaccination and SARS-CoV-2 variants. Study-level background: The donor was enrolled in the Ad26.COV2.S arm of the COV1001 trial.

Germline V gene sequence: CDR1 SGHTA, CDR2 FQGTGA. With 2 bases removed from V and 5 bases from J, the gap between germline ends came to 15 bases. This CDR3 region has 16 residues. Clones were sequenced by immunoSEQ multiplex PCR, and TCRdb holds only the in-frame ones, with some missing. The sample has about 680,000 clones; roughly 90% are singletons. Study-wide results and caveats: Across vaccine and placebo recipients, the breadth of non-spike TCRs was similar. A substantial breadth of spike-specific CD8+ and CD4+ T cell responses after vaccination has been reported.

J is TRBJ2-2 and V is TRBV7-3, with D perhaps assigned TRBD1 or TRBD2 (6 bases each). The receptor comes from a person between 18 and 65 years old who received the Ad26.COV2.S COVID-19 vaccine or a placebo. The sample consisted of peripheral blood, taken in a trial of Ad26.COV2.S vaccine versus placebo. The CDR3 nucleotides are TGTGCCAGCAGCTTAGGGGGCAGGGGAGGTACCGGGGAGCTGTTTTTT. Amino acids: CASSLGGRGGTGELFF.